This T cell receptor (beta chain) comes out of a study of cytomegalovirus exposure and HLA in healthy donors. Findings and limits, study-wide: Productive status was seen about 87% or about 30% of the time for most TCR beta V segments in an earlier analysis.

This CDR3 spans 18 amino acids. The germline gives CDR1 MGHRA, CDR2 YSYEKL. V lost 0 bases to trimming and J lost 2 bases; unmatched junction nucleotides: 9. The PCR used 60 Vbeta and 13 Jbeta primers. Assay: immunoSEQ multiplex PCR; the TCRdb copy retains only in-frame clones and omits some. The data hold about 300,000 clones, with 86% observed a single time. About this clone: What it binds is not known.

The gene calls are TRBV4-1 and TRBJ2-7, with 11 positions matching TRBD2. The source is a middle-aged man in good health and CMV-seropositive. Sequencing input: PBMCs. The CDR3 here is CASSQDAASGRTTYEQYF. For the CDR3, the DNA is TGCGCCAGCAGCCAAGATGCGGCTAGCGGGAGGACAACCTACGAGCAGTACTTC.